Following are 24 T cell receptor beta chains from one sample sequenced in a study of OX40 agonist ivuxolimab in advanced cancers. Assay used: immunoSEQ multiplex PCR; TCRdb lists only in-frame clones, some missing. The sample shows 43,000 or so clones, about 90% of them seen only once. Sequences were derived from CD4+ or CD8+ T cells sorted from blood, sampled in a trial of the OX40 agonist ivuxolimab. Receptor source: an adult with an advanced solid tumor such as melanoma, head and neck, liver or kidney cancer.

The genes are TRBV28 and TRBJ2-6; 8 bases are a match to TRBD1. CDR3 length: 19 amino acids. The V gene's germline CDR1 is MDHEN and CDR2 SYDVKM. Trimming took 6 bases from V and 3 from J; bases not matched to a gene: 16. For the CDR3, the DNA is TGTGCCAGCAGCGGTCAGGGGGCCAATCATGTGGTTGGGGCCAACGTCCTGACTTTC. It encodes CASSGQGANHVVGANVLTF.

This sequence joins TRBV6-1 and TRBJ2-5; D not resolved. CDR1 MNHNS and CDR2 SASEGT come from the germline V gene. The CDR3 is made up of 12 amino acids. Deletions cut 8 bases from V and 4 bases from J, with 11 bases between. The CDR3 sequence: CASETVRETQYF. The DNA for the CDR3 is TGTGCCAGCGAGACGGTCCGAGAGACCCAGTACTTC.

The V and J genes are TRBV18 and TRBJ1-1; D is possibly TRBD1 (6 bases). CDR1 is KGHSH, CDR2 LQKENI, per germline. The length of the CDR3 is 12 residues. V lost 3 bases to trimming and J lost 5 bases, with 7 bases between them. The CDR3 sequence: CASSPTGTEAFF. DNA of the CDR3: TGTGCCAGCTCACCGACAGGAACTGAAGCTTTCTTT.

The chain links TRBV2 to TRBJ2-1; D remains unclear. Germline V lookup: CDR1 SNHLY, CDR2 FYNNEI. V was clipped by 6 bases and J by 8 bases, with 8 bases between them. The CDR3 is 11 amino acids. The CDR3 DNA follows: TGTGCCAGCAGGAGTTGGGATGAGCAGTTCTTC. Its protein is CASRSWDEQFF.

The genes are TRBV28 and TRBJ2-1, with D tentatively TRBD2 (6 bases). CDR3 size: 15 residues. CDR1 is MDHEN, CDR2 SYDVKM, per germline. The V end was cut by 6 bases, the J end by 9 bases, with 21 bases between. The CDR3 nucleotides read TGTGCCAGCAGCCCAAGCGGAGTGGGGGGAATTGAGCAGTTCTTC. It is translated as CASSPSGVGGIEQFF.

The V call is TRBV9, the J call TRBJ2-5; tentatively, D is TRBD2 (6 bases). There are 13 residues in the CDR3. V shed 2 bases and J shed 4 bases, with 9 bases lying between them. Germline loops: CDR1 SGDLS, CDR2 YYNGEE. The CDR3 spells CASSVGGAETQYF. Here the CDR3 DNA reads TGTGCCAGCAGCGTTGGAGGGGCAGAGACCCAGTACTTC. The full variable domain, in which reference TRBV9 and TRBJ2-5 provide the parts outside the CDR3, is DSGVTQTPKHLITATGQRVTLRCSPRSGDLSVYWYQQSLDQGLQFLIQYYNGEERAKGNILERFSAQQFPDLHSELNLSSLELGDSALYFCASSVGGAETQYFGPGTRLLVL.

The chain recombines TRBV7-2 with TRBJ2-3, with D uncertain. The germline V and J ends were trimmed by 5 bases and 0 bases, with 9 bases remaining between them. The CDR3 totals 14 residues. The germline gives CDR1 SGHTA, CDR2 FQGNSA. The CDR3 DNA reads TGTGCCAGCAGCAAAGAGACCAGCACAGATACGCAGTATTTT. Translating it yields CASSKETSTDTQYF.

This chain joins TRBV30 and TRBJ1-6, with D maybe TRBD1 (5 bases). V was cut by 7 bases and J by 10 bases, with 17 bases left in between. The CDR3 has 13 residues. Germline loops: CDR1 GTSNPN, CDR2 SVGIG (reference sequence). DNA of the CDR3: TGTGCCTCAGACACAGGTCGTGGGTCACCCCTCCACTTT. Translation: CASDTGRGSPLHF.

The chain uses TRBV28 and TRBJ2-3, with 13 bases matching TRBD2. V was pared by 10 bases and J by 0 bases, with 10 bases of the junction left unmatched. The CDR3 runs to 17 residues. CDR1 is MDHEN, CDR2 SYDVKM, per germline. The CDR3 coding sequence is TGTGCCATCTCCTCCCCGGGACTAGCGGGAAGCACAGATACGCAGTATTTT. Translated, it gives CAISSPGLAGSTDTQYF.

The rearrangement links TRBV6-1 to TRBJ1-1; D is uncertain. The V end was cut by 8 bases, the J end by 0 bases, with 7 bases between. The CDR3 has 12 residues. The germline V gene encodes CDR1 MNHNS and CDR2 SASEGT. This CDR3 is CASLSLNTEAFF. CDR3 nucleotide sequence: TGTGCCAGCCTATCGCTGAACACTGAAGCTTTCTTT.

The chain combines TRBV18 with TRBJ2-3; 10 nucleotides line up with TRBD1. Germline values: CDR1 KGHSH, CDR2 LQKENI. This CDR3 spans 16 amino acids. The ends lost 6 bases at V and 0 bases at J; junction bases unmatched: 6. The CDR3, as DNA: TGTGCCAGCTCCCCCGGGACAGGGGCGAGCACAGATACGCAGTATTTT. It yields the protein CASSPGTGASTDTQYF.

The J gene is TRBJ1-1, the V gene TRBV28; TRBD1 might be the D (6 bases). The CDR3 loop spans 14 amino acids. V lost 7 bases and J lost 1, with 13 bases in between. CDR1 MDHEN and CDR2 SYDVKM come from the germline V gene. Here the CDR3 DNA reads TGTGCCAGCATCCCCGGGGGGGCGAACACTGAAGCTTTCTTT. Its protein product is CASIPGGANTEAFF.

CDR3 in DNA: TGTGCCAGCAGTTACGGCACTAGCGAACAAGAGACCCAGTACTTC. This gives the protein CASSYGTSEQETQYF. The rearrangement links TRBV6-5 to TRBJ2-5; 7 positions agree with TRBD2. From germline, CDR1 is MNHEY and CDR2 SVGAGI. The CDR3 covers 15 residues. V dropped 2 bases and J dropped 2; count of bases not matched to a gene: 5.

CDR3 sequence reads: CASSRGPTNEKLFF. As DNA, the CDR3 is TGTGCCAGCAGCAGGGGGCCAACTAATGAAAAACTGTTTTTT. The V gene is TRBV6-1, the J gene TRBJ1-4, with 8 positions matching TRBD1. V dropped 6 bases and J dropped 0; count of bases not matched to a gene: 0. There are 14 residues in the CDR3. The germline CDR1 and CDR2 sequences are MNHNS and SASEGT.

This chain connects TRBV4-3 to TRBJ2-7; 11 bases align to TRBD2. Looked up from germline, CDR1 is LGHNA and CDR2 is YSLEER. CDR3 length: 15 residues. With 3 bases clipped from V and 2 bases from J, the junction kept 3 bases outside the gene matches. The chain's CDR3 is CASSQGTSGTYEQYF. In nucleotides, the CDR3 is TGCGCCAGCAGCCAGGGGACTAGCGGAACCTACGAGCAGTACTTC.

The chain uses TRBV27 and TRBJ2-7, with TRBD2 matching over 8 bases. The V gene's germline CDR1 is MNHEY and CDR2 SMNVEV (reference sequence). CDR3 size: 13 residues. The V and J ends lost 6 bases and 2 bases, in that order; junction bases with no gene match: 3. CDR3 bases: TGTGCCAGCAGACTAGCGGTACCCTACGAGCAGTACTTC. Encoded protein: CASRLAVPYEQYF.

This chain links TRBV7-3 with TRBJ2-3; perhaps TRBD2 as D (6 bases). V gave up 0 bases and J gave up 1 base, with 11 bases separating them. This CDR3 is built from 16 residues. CDR1 and CDR2 from the germline V gene are SGHTA and FQGTGA. CDR3 in amino acids: CASSLTGERGTDTQYF. The CDR3 coding sequence is TGTGCCAGCAGCTTAACGGGGGAGCGGGGCACAGATACGCAGTATTTT.

The genes are TRBV30 and TRBJ1-2, with D possibly TRBD1 on 5 matching bases. Germline loops: CDR1 GTSNPN, CDR2 SVGIG (reference sequence). Deletions cut 1 base from V and 4 bases from J, with 10 bases between. The CDR3 extends over 13 amino acids. The CDR3 sequence: CAWSDRSFYGYTF. For the CDR3, the DNA is TGTGCCTGGAGTGACAGGAGTTTCTATGGCTACACCTTC.

This clone has a single count. The chain couples TRBV25-1 to TRBJ2-2; TRBD1 matches at 8 bases. CDR3 length equals 15 residues. J gave up 4 bases and V 2 bases, and 3 bases lay outside the gene matches. Germline V gives CDR1 MGHDK, CDR2 SYGVNS. CDR3 region: CASSEQGAGTGELFF. Written as DNA, the CDR3 is TGTGCCAGCAGTGAACAGGGGGCTGGCACCGGGGAGCTGTTTTTT.

The chain carries TRBV9 and TRBJ2-3, with 9 bases matching TRBD1. The CDR3 loop spans 14 amino acids. Germline V gene sequence: CDR1 SGDLS, CDR2 YYNGEE. The V and J ends lost 0 bases and 7 bases, in that order; junction bases with no gene match: 3. The CDR3 loop reads CASSVAGTGNTQYF. In nucleotides, the CDR3 is TGTGCCAGCAGCGTAGCCGGGACAGGGAATACGCAGTATTTT.

The chain combines TRBV7-8 with TRBJ2-5; the D gene is possibly TRBD2 (6 bases). The length of the CDR3 is 14 residues. The germline V and J ends were trimmed by 2 bases and 5 bases, with 12 bases remaining between them. Germline CDR1 and CDR2: SGHVS and FQNEAQ. CDR3 sequence reads: CASSLTGRRETQYF. For the CDR3, the DNA is TGTGCCAGCAGCTTAACGGGGAGGCGGGAGACCCAGTACTTC.

The chain carries TRBV11-3 and TRBJ2-7; possibly TRBD1 for D (7 bases). The CDR3 runs 15 residues. Germline values: CDR1 SGHNT, CDR2 YENEEA. Deletions cut 5 bases from V and 3 bases from J, with 17 bases between. The CDR3 DNA is TGTGCCAGCAGCCGACTAGGGACAGCGGACTACGAGCAGTACTTC. Encoded protein: CASSRLGTADYEQYF. Drawing the rest from reference TRBV11-3 and TRBJ2-7, the complete variable domain is EAGVVQSPRYKIIEKKQPVAFWCNPISGHNTLYWYLQNLGQGPELLIRYENEEAVDDSQLPKDRFSAERLKGVDSTLKIQPAELGDSAVYLCASSRLGTADYEQYFGPGTRLTVT.

This sequence joins TRBV7-2 and TRBJ2-1; TRBD2 agrees at 9 bases. The CDR3 consists of 14 residues. The germline gives CDR1 SGHTA, CDR2 FQGNSA. Trimming removed 3 bases from V and 4 bases from J; junction bases left unmatched: 1. CDR3 amino acids: CASSFSGGYNEQFF. As DNA, the CDR3 is TGTGCCAGCAGCTTTAGCGGGGGATACAATGAGCAGTTCTTC. The full variable domain, rest sourced from reference TRBV7-2 and TRBJ2-1, is GAGVSQSPSNKVTEKGKDVELRCDPISGHTALYWYRQSLGQGLEFLIYFQGNSAPDKSGLPSDRFSAERTGGSVSTLTIQRTQQEDSAVYLCASSFSGGYNEQFFGPGTRLTVL.

This clone was detected a few times. This chain connects TRBV30 to TRBJ2-4; D is unclear. Germline CDR1 reads GTSNPN; CDR2 reads SVGIG (reference sequence). V lost 3 bases and J lost 4, with 16 bases in between. The CDR3 is 15 amino acids. DNA of the CDR3: TGTGCCTGGAGCGCTGATTTGGTGGGGAAAAACATTCAGTACTTC. Translated, it gives CAWSADLVGKNIQYF.